The rows below give T cell receptor beta chains drawn from one sample of a study of T cells in Graves' hyperthyroidism and ophthalmopathy. TCRdb fed the multiplex PCR reads into MiXCR, producing one record per CDR3 protein. The data show 410,000 or so distinct CDR3 sequences, roughly 14% seen once. The sequenced sample consisted of blood. All receptors come from a man between 18 and 35 years old with Graves' ophthalmopathy. CDR3s include the opening cysteine and the closing phenylalanine or tryptophan. D genes are given only for firm matches. For some rows the clone size is stated as once, few or many, or as a class when expanded; others skip it.

clone_size: NA; j_call: TRBJ2-4; v_call: TRBV7-9; d_call: NA; cdr3_aa: CASSPYGGSKNIQYF; cdr3_nt: TGTGCCAGCAGTCCCTATGGGGGGAGCAAAAACATTCAGTACTTC
clone_size: few; j_call: TRBJ1-5; v_call: TRBV3-1; d_call: NA; cdr3_aa: CASSQGQLGTQHF; cdr3_nt: TGTGCCAGCAGCCAGGGACAACTCGGGACCCAGCATTTT
clone_size: few; j_call: TRBJ1-3; v_call: TRBV7-2; d_call: TRBD1; cdr3_aa: CASSLNDRGPGNTIYF; cdr3_nt: TGTGCCAGCAGCTTAAATGACAGGGGGCCGGGAAACACCATATATTTT
clone_size: many; j_call: TRBJ2-2; v_call: TRBV28; d_call: NA; cdr3_aa: CATKEAGGTGELFF; cdr3_nt: TGTGCCACTAAGGAGGCTGGAGGCACCGGGGAGCTGTTTTTT
clone_size: few; j_call: TRBJ1-1; v_call: TRBV30; d_call: TRBD1; cdr3_aa: CAQSLAGGRQAFF; cdr3_nt: TGTGCCCAGAGCCTGGCAGGGGGGCGCCAAGCTTTCTTT
clone_size: NA; j_call: TRBJ2-2; v_call: TRBV6-2/TRBV6-3; d_call: TRBD1; cdr3_aa: CASGERDRGHGLVGPGELFF; cdr3_nt: TGTGCCAGCGGGGAGCGGGACAGGGGTCATGGACTAGTTGGACCCGGGGAGCTGTTTTTT
clone_size: NA; j_call: TRBJ2-2; v_call: TRBV4-2; d_call: NA; cdr3_aa: CASTHNPGALNTGELFF; cdr3_nt: TGTGCCAGCACCCACAATCCGGGAGCGCTGAACACCGGGGAGCTGTTTTTT
clone_size: few; j_call: TRBJ1-5; v_call: TRBV6-6; d_call: NA; cdr3_aa: CASSYSRGAPGQPQHF; cdr3_nt: TGTGCCAGCAGTTACTCGAGGGGGGCGCCGGGTCAGCCCCAGCATTTT
clone_size: many; j_call: TRBJ2-7; v_call: TRBV9; d_call: NA; cdr3_aa: CASSVGADSYEQYF; cdr3_nt: TGTGCCAGCAGCGTAGGAGCTGACAGCTACGAGCAGTACTTC
clone_size: few; j_call: TRBJ2-2; v_call: TRBV6-2/TRBV6-3; d_call: TRBD1; cdr3_aa: CASTTGAGELFF; cdr3_nt: TGTGCCAGCACCACAGGGGCCGGGGAGCTGTTTTTT
clone_size: many; j_call: TRBJ2-1; v_call: TRBV24-1; d_call: TRBD1; cdr3_aa: CATSGLRDRGYNEQFF; cdr3_nt: TGTGCCACCAGTGGCCTCCGGGACAGAGGATACAATGAGCAGTTCTTC
clone_size: NA; j_call: TRBJ2-5; v_call: TRBV2; d_call: TRBD2; cdr3_aa: CASSVVAGGGEETQYF; cdr3_nt: TGTGCCAGCAGTGTCGTGGCGGGGGGCGGAGAAGAGACCCAGTACTTC
clone_size: many; j_call: TRBJ2-3; v_call: TRBV5-1; d_call: NA; cdr3_aa: CASSKSTDTQYF; cdr3_nt: TGCGCCAGCAGCAAAAGCACAGATACGCAGTATTTT
clone_size: NA; j_call: TRBJ1-6; v_call: TRBV5-1; d_call: NA; cdr3_aa: CASSLGGYRSPLHF; cdr3_nt: TGTGCCAGCAGCTTGGGGGGGTATCGGTCACCCCTCCACTTT
clone_size: NA; j_call: TRBJ2-5; v_call: TRBV9; d_call: NA; cdr3_aa: CASSVGASLAQETQYF; cdr3_nt: TGTGCCAGCAGCGTAGGGGCCAGCCTCGCCCAAGAGACCCAGTACTTC
clone_size: few; j_call: TRBJ2-5; v_call: TRBV3-1; d_call: NA; cdr3_aa: CASSLATHRSLETQYF; cdr3_nt: TGTGCCAGCAGCCTTGCGACGCACCGGAGTTTAGAGACCCAGTACTTC
clone_size: NA; j_call: TRBJ2-3; v_call: TRBV20-1; d_call: TRBD2; cdr3_aa: CSARASSSGGHTDTQYF; cdr3_nt: TGCAGTGCTAGAGCCTCGTCTAGCGGGGGCCACACAGATACGCAGTATTTT
clone_size: many; j_call: TRBJ2-1; v_call: TRBV11-3; d_call: NA; cdr3_aa: CASSLEGLEGYNEQFF; cdr3_nt: TGTGCCAGCAGCTTAGAAGGTCTCGAGGGCTACAATGAGCAGTTCTTC
clone_size: many; j_call: TRBJ2-5; v_call: TRBV10-1; d_call: TRBD1; cdr3_aa: CASSESTGAQETQYF; cdr3_nt: TGCGCCAGCAGTGAGTCGACAGGGGCCCAAGAGACCCAGTACTTC
clone_size: NA; j_call: TRBJ2-1; v_call: TRBV4-1; d_call: NA; cdr3_aa: CASSQRESSRYNEQFF; cdr3_nt: TGCGCCAGCAGCCAACGCGAGAGCTCCCGTTACAATGAGCAGTTCTTC
clone_size: NA; j_call: TRBJ2-1; v_call: TRBV3-1; d_call: TRBD2; cdr3_aa: CASSQDTGLAGGAFF; cdr3_nt: TGTGCCAGCAGCCAAGATACGGGACTAGCGGGGGGAGCTTTCTTC
clone_size: few; j_call: TRBJ2-2; v_call: TRBV4-1; d_call: NA; cdr3_aa: CASSPLPDWNTGELFF; cdr3_nt: TGCGCCAGCAGCCCCCTCCCGGACTGGAACACCGGGGAGCTGTTTTTT
clone_size: NA; j_call: TRBJ1-5; v_call: TRBV7-2; d_call: TRBD1; cdr3_aa: CASSRTPGTDNQPQHF; cdr3_nt: TGTGCCAGCAGCCGGACCCCCGGGACAGATAATCAGCCCCAGCATTTT
clone_size: many; j_call: TRBJ2-7; v_call: TRBV28; d_call: NA; cdr3_aa: CASSLFGRLISYEQYF; cdr3_nt: TGTGCCAGCAGTTTATTCGGCAGGCTGATCTCCTACGAGCAGTACTTC
clone_size: many; j_call: TRBJ2-1; v_call: TRBV5-1; d_call: TRBD2; cdr3_aa: CASSSGGSEQFF; cdr3_nt: TGCGCCAGCAGCTCGGGGGGGTCTGAGCAGTTCTTC
clone_size: NA; j_call: TRBJ2-3; v_call: TRBV24-1; d_call: NA; cdr3_aa: CATSDLGTDTQYF; cdr3_nt: TGTGCCACCAGTGATTTGGGCACAGATACGCAGTATTTT
clone_size: NA; j_call: TRBJ1-1; v_call: TRBV7-6; d_call: NA; cdr3_aa: CASSQGGAGEAFF; cdr3_nt: TGTGCCAGCAGCCAAGGGGGGGCGGGGGAAGCTTTCTTT
clone_size: few; j_call: TRBJ2-3; v_call: TRBV5-4; d_call: NA; cdr3_aa: CASSLDRQSTDTQYF; cdr3_nt: TGTGCCAGCAGCTTGGACAGGCAAAGCACAGATACGCAGTATTTT
clone_size: many; j_call: TRBJ2-1; v_call: TRBV29-1; d_call: NA; cdr3_aa: CSVPGASAPNYNEQFF; cdr3_nt: TGCAGCGTTCCCGGGGCGAGCGCCCCTAACTACAATGAGCAGTTCTTC
clone_size: NA; j_call: TRBJ2-5; v_call: TRBV6-1; d_call: NA; cdr3_aa: CASSDGNGETQYF; cdr3_nt: TGTGCCAGCAGTGATGGAAACGGAGAGACCCAGTACTTC
clone_size: many; j_call: TRBJ1-5; v_call: TRBV3-1; d_call: NA; cdr3_aa: CASSQGGLQPQHF; cdr3_nt: TGTGCCAGCAGCCAAGGCGGTTTACAGCCCCAGCATTTT
clone_size: many; j_call: TRBJ2-7; v_call: TRBV10-1; d_call: NA; cdr3_aa: CASSESLVAGPYEQYF; cdr3_nt: TGCGCCAGCAGTGAGTCGCTAGTTGCGGGCCCCTACGAGCAGTACTTC
clone_size: many; j_call: TRBJ2-5; v_call: TRBV7-9; d_call: TRBD1; cdr3_aa: CASSFGDRAAQYF; cdr3_nt: TGTGCCAGCAGCTTTGGGGACAGGGCAGCCCAGTACTTC
clone_size: many; j_call: TRBJ2-3; v_call: TRBV7-9; d_call: NA; cdr3_aa: CASSLEGRDKSTDTQYF; cdr3_nt: TGTGCCAGCAGCTTAGAGGGACGGGACAAGAGCACAGATACGCAGTATTTT
clone_size: many; j_call: TRBJ1-2; v_call: TRBV6-1; d_call: NA; cdr3_aa: CASSEGIAAYGYTF; cdr3_nt: TGTGCCAGCAGTGAAGGTATAGCTGCCTATGGCTACACCTTC
clone_size: many; j_call: TRBJ2-2; v_call: TRBV5-1; d_call: NA; cdr3_aa: CASSLGLDSLNTGELFF; cdr3_nt: TGCGCCAGCAGCTTGGGCCTGGACAGCCTGAACACCGGGGAGCTGTTTTTT
clone_size: many; j_call: TRBJ1-2; v_call: TRBV18; d_call: NA; cdr3_aa: CASSVDRHSNYGYTF; cdr3_nt: TGTGCCAGCTCTGTCGACAGACACTCTAACTATGGCTACACCTTC
clone_size: many; j_call: TRBJ1-1; v_call: TRBV5-1; d_call: NA; cdr3_aa: CASSLGGEEAFF; cdr3_nt: TGCGCCAGCAGCCTGGGCGGGGAAGAAGCTTTCTTT
clone_size: many; j_call: TRBJ1-2; v_call: TRBV12-3/TRBV12-4; d_call: NA; cdr3_aa: CASSLLGADYGYTF; cdr3_nt: TGTGCCAGCAGTTTGTTAGGGGCTGACTATGGCTACACCTTC
clone_size: many; j_call: TRBJ2-7; v_call: TRBV20-1; d_call: NA; cdr3_aa: CSAREDYEQYF; cdr3_nt: TGCAGTGCTAGAGAGGATTACGAGCAGTACTTC